A single sample gave rise to the 21 T cell receptor beta chains below, sequenced in a study of cytomegalovirus exposure and HLA in healthy donors. The PCR ran on 60 Vbeta and 13 Jbeta primers. Data came from immunoSEQ multiplex PCR; TCRdb stores just in-frame clones and leaves some out. This table holds under 250,000 clones, around 76% found once. Specimen: PBMCs. The source is a man aged 35 to 55 in good health and CMV-seropositive.

This clone was picked up one time. This rearrangement joins TRBV6-1 to TRBJ2-7; a weak D match, TRBD1 (6 bases). V was pared by 1 base and J by 3 bases, with 22 bases between. The germline V gene has CDR1 MNHNS and CDR2 SASEGT. The CDR3 sequence is 18 residues long. CDR3 in DNA: TGTGCCAGCAGTGAAGGGGGTCTGGTTATTGGACAGATCTACGAGCAGTACGTC. Its protein product is CASSEGGLVIGQIYEQYV.

The chain combines TRBV6-1 with TRBJ1-3; the D gene is possibly TRBD1 (6 bases). Trimming pared 0 bases from V and 3 bases from J, leaving 9 bases between. CDR3 length: 15 residues. Germline V CDR1 and CDR2: MNHNS, SASEGT. The CDR3 nucleotides read TGTGCCAGCAGTGAAGCAGGGGGGGTTGGAAACACCATATATTTT. Its translation is CASSEAGGVGNTIYF.

This clone was counted once. The V call is TRBV27, the J call TRBJ2-1; perhaps TRBD2 as D (6 bases). This CDR3 has 15 amino acids. Germline CDR1 and CDR2: MNHEY and SMNVEV (reference sequence). V was shortened by 2 bases and J by 4 bases, with 12 bases between the two germline ends. The CDR3 loop reads CASSLRGLEYNEQFF. Here the CDR3 DNA reads TGTGCCAGCAGTTTAAGGGGACTGGAATACAATGAGCAGTTCTTC.

Concerning this clone: One end of the junction fails to match germline, which may point to a read error. The chain recombines TRBV20-1 with TRBJ2-1; tentative D call: TRBD2 (6 bases). CDR1 is DFQATT and CDR2 is SNEGSKA in the germline V gene (reference sequence). This CDR3 has 10 amino acids. The CDR3 reads CRPPGGEQFF. Here the CDR3 DNA reads TGTCGCCCACCCGGGGGTGAGCAGTTCTTC.

The chain has TRBV6-4 and TRBJ1-3; the D is unclear. Per the germline V gene, CDR1 is MRHNA and CDR2 is SNTAGT. Trimming cost V 5 bases and J 0 bases, with 5 bases left between them. The CDR3 runs to 13 residues. This chain's CDR3 is CASSTDSGNTIYF. DNA for the CDR3: TGTGCCAGCAGTACAGACTCTGGAAACACCATATATTTT.

The chain uses TRBV28 and TRBJ2-5; D is perhaps TRBD2 (6 bases). CDR1 is MDHEN and CDR2 is SYDVKM in the germline V gene. The V end was cut by 2 bases, the J end by 7 bases, with 11 bases between. The CDR3 totals 13 residues. The CDR3 sequence is CASSLPGEGTQYF. CDR3 nucleotide sequence: TGTGCCAGCAGTTTACCGGGGGAAGGGACCCAGTACTTC. Full variable domain (rest looked up from reference TRBV28 and TRBJ2-5): DVKVTQSSRYLVKRTGEKVFLECVQDMDHENMFWYRQDPGLGLRLIYFSYDVKMKEKGDIPEGYSVSREKKERFSLILESASTNQTSMYLCASSLPGEGTQYFGPGTRLLVL.

The chain combines TRBV5-6 with TRBJ2-1; TRBD2 matches at 10 bases. The CDR3 has 18 residues. Germline CDR1 SGHDT, CDR2 YYEEEE. Trimming cost V 0 bases and J 6 bases; bases outside gene matches: 12. The chain's CDR3 is CASSLAHTRLAGANEQFF. The CDR3 DNA reads as TGTGCCAGCAGCTTGGCCCATACGCGGCTAGCGGGAGCCAATGAGCAGTTCTTC.

The gene calls are TRBV19 and TRBJ2-3; D not certain. The CDR3 covers 13 residues. Deletions cut 1 base from V and 6 bases from J, with 8 bases between. Germline lookup yields CDR1 LNHDA and CDR2 SQIVND (reference sequence). The CDR3 protein is CASSIGGSDTQYF. The CDR3, as DNA: TGTGCCAGTAGTATAGGAGGTTCGGATACGCAGTATTTT.

CDR3 DNA: TGTGCCACCAGCAGAGATCGTGGGCAGACCCAGTACTTC. This gives the protein CATSRDRGQTQYF. V gene TRBV15 combines with J gene TRBJ2-5, with no clear D. Germline CDR1 is LNHNV and CDR2 is YYDKDF (reference sequence). There are 13 residues in the CDR3. V was pared by 0 bases and J by 6 bases, with 8 bases between.

This clone appeared a single time. V is TRBV2 and J is TRBJ2-1, with a possible D match to TRBD2 (6 bases). This CDR3 comprises 14 residues. Trimming took 6 bases from V and 6 from J, leaving 15 bases between them. Per germline, CDR1 SNHLY and CDR2 FYNNEI. In DNA form, the CDR3 reads TGTGCCAGCAGCGCGGGACTGGCCGCCAATGAGCAGTTCTTC. The encoded protein is CASSAGLAANEQFF.

The rearrangement joins TRBV4-1 to TRBJ2-5, with 11 bases that match TRBD2. CDR1 is MGHRA and CDR2 is YSYEKL in the germline V gene. The length of the CDR3 is 17 residues. The junction had 9 bases not matched to a gene; V was cut back by 4 bases and J by 2 bases. CDR3: CASSPIAGGPYQETQYF. CDR3 in DNA: TGCGCCAGCAGCCCGATAGCGGGAGGGCCGTATCAAGAGACCCAGTACTTC.

The V gene is TRBV21-1, the J gene TRBJ2-7; the listed D gene, TRBD2, was not tested against the DNA. TRBV21-1 is a pseudogene locus. This CDR3 comprises 15 residues. The DNA for the CDR3 is TGTGCCAGCAGCAACGACGGAGTCACAACCTACGAGCAGTACGTC. Its protein is CASSNDGVTTYEQYV.

The chain is built from TRBV27 and TRBJ1-1; possibly TRBD1 for D (5 bases). V lost 6 bases and J 7 bases, leaving 15 bases between the germline ends. This CDR3 region has 13 residues. CDR1 is MNHEY, CDR2 SMNVEV, per germline (reference sequence). Here the CDR3 DNA reads TGTGCCAGCAGGGAGCCTGGGCAGGGTGAAGCTTTCTTT. Its translation is CASREPGQGEAFF.

The rearrangement uses TRBV11-3 and TRBJ1-3; D is uncertain. V dropped 4 bases and J dropped 3 bases, with 10 bases sitting between them. This CDR3 is 14 amino acids long. The germline CDR1 and CDR2 sequences are SGHNT and YENEEA. The chain's CDR3 is CASSYPGDGNTIYF. The CDR3 DNA sequence: TGTGCCAGCAGCTACCCCGGAGATGGAAACACCATATATTTT.

Concerning this clone: Different DNA sequences within this sample yield the same CDR3. The V call is TRBV7-9, the J call TRBJ2-1; 7 bases fit TRBD1. Germline CDR1 is SEHNR and CDR2 is FQNEAQ (reference sequence). The CDR3 loop spans 12 amino acids. V was clipped by 2 bases and J by 9 bases; unmatched bases: 1. The CDR3 DNA follows: TGTGCCAGCAGCTTATCAGGGGGTGAGCAGTTCTTC. Translating gives CASSLSGGEQFF.

This chain uses TRBV5-6 with TRBJ1-2; D is unresolved. V dropped 2 bases and J dropped 3 bases, with 11 bases sitting between them. There are 14 residues in the CDR3. Germline values: CDR1 SGHDT, CDR2 YYEEEE. The DNA for the CDR3 is TGTGCCAGCAGCTTCGACACCACCGACTATGGCTACACCTTC. It yields the protein CASSFDTTDYGYTF.

This chain joins TRBV28 and TRBJ1-5, with D tentatively TRBD1 (5 bases). CDR1 is MDHEN, CDR2 SYDVKM, per germline. Trimming cost V 8 bases and J 2 bases, with 22 bases left between them. The CDR3 loop spans 17 amino acids. The CDR3 reads CASHASGGLGGNQPQHF. In nucleotides, the CDR3 is TGTGCCAGCCATGCATCGGGGGGTCTAGGGGGCAATCAGCCCCAGCATTTT. Full variable domain (outside the CDR3, taken from reference TRBV28 and TRBJ1-5): DVKVTQSSRYLVKRTGEKVFLECVQDMDHENMFWYRQDPGLGLRLIYFSYDVKMKEKGDIPEGYSVSREKKERFSLILESASTNQTSMYLCASHASGGLGGNQPQHFGDGTRLSIL.

The genes are TRBV21-1 and TRBJ2-7; the table calls TRBD2, which could not be checked here. TRBV21-1 is a pseudogene segment. This CDR3 region has 14 residues. The CDR3 protein is CASSLAGGPHEQYF. The CDR3 DNA is TGTGCCAGCAGTTTAGCGGGAGGGCCCCACGAGCAGTACTTC.

The chain has TRBV11-1 and TRBJ2-2; D is unclear. This CDR3 contains 14 residues. Per the germline V gene, CDR1 is SGHAT and CDR2 is FQDESV (reference sequence). V was clipped by 0 bases and J by 4 bases, with 6 bases between them. CDR3 region: CASSLAPSTGELFF. In DNA form, the CDR3 reads TGTGCCAGCAGCTTAGCCCCGAGCACCGGGGAGCTGTTTTTT.

The chain links TRBV30 to TRBJ2-1, with TRBD2 identical over 9 bases. Germline values: CDR1 GTSNPN, CDR2 SVGIG (reference sequence). The CDR3 has 15 residues. J lost 4 bases, V lost 2 bases, and 6 bases had no gene match. CDR3 sequence: CAWSKAGGPYNEQFF. CDR3 coding DNA: TGTGCCTGGAGTAAGGCGGGAGGGCCTTACAATGAGCAGTTCTTC.

The chain carries TRBV27 and TRBJ2-3; tentative D call: TRBD2 (7 bases). This CDR3 has 15 residues. Trimming pared 4 bases from V and 7 bases from J, leaving 18 bases between. Germline CDR1 reads MNHEY; CDR2 reads SMNVEV (reference sequence). The CDR3 nucleotides are TGTGCCAGCAGTTCCCAGGGGCTAGCGGAGTATACGCAGTATTTT. Its translation is CASSSQGLAEYTQYF.